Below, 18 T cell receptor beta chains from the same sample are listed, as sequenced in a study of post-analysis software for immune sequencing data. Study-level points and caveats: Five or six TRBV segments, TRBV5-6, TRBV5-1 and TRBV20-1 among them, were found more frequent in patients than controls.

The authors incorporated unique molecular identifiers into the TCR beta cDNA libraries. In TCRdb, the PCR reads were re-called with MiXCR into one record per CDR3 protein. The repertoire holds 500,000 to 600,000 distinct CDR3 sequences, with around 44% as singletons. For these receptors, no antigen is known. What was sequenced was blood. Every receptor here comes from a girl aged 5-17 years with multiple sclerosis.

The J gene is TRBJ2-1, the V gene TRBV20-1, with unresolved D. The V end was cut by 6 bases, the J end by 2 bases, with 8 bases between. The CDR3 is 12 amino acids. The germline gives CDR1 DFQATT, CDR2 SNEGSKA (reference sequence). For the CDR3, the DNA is TGCAGTGCAAGTGATCCCTACAATGAGCAGTTCTTC. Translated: CSASDPYNEQFF.

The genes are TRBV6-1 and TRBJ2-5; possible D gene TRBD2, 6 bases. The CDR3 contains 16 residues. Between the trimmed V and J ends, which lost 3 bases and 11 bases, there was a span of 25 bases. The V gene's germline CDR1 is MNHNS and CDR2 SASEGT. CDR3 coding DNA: TGTGCCAGCAGTGAGGCGGGGCGTAGCTCCTACAATGAGCAGTACTTC. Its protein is CASSEAGRSSYNEQYF.

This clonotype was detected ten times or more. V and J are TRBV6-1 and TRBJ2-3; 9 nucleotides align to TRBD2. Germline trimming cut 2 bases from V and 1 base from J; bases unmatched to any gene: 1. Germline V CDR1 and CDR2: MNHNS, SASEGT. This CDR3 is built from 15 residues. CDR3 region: CASSEIAGGTDTQYF. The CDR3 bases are TGTGCCAGCAGTGAAATAGCGGGAGGCACAGATACGCAGTATTTT.

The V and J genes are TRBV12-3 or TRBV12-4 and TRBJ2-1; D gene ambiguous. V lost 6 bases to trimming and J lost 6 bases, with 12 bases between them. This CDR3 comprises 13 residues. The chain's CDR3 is CASSPQRFNEQFF. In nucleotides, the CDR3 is TGTGCCAGCAGCCCTCAACGGTTCAATGAGCAGTTCTTC.

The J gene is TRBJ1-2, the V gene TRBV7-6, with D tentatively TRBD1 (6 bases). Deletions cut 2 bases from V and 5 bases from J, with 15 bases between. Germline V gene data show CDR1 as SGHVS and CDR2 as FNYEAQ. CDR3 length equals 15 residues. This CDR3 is CASSLRQGTVYGYTF. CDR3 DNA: TGTGCCAGCAGCTTACGGCAGGGGACTGTTTATGGCTACACCTTC.

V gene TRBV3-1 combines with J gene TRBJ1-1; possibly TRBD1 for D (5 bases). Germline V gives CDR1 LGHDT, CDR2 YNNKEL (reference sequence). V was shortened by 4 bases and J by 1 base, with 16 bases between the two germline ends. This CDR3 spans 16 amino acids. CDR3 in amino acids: CASSPLSRGPNTEAFF. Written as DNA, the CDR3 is TGTGCCAGCAGCCCCCTGTCGAGGGGTCCGAACACTGAAGCTTTCTTT.

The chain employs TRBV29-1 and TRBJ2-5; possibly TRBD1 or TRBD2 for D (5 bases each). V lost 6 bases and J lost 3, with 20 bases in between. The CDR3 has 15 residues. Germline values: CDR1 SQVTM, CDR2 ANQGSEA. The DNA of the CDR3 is TGCAGCGTGTTTGTGTGGGACCCGAAGGAAGAGACCCAGTACTTC. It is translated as CSVFVWDPKEETQYF.

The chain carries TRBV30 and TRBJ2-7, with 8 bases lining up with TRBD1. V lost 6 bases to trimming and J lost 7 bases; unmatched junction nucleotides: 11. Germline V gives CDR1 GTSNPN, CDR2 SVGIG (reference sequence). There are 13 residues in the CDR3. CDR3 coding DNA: TGTGCCTGTGGGACAGGACTGTCGAGGGAGCAGTACTTC. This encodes CACGTGLSREQYF.

The CDR3 loop is CAISNLAGNNEQFF. DNA of the CDR3: TGTGCCATCAGTAACTTAGCGGGAAACAATGAGCAGTTCTTC. The V gene is TRBV10-3, the J gene TRBJ2-1; 8 bases are a match to TRBD2. CDR3 length: 14 amino acids. With V trimmed by 5 bases and J by 5 bases, 5 bases remained unmatched. CDR1 and CDR2 from the germline V gene are ENHRY and SYGVKD.

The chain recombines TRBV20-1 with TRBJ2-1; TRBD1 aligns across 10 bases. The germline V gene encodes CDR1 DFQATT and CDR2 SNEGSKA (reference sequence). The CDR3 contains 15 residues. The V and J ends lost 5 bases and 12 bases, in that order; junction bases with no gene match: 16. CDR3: CSADRTGTGAGWQFF. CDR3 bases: TGCAGTGCTGACCGAACCGGGACAGGGGCGGGTTGGCAGTTCTTC.

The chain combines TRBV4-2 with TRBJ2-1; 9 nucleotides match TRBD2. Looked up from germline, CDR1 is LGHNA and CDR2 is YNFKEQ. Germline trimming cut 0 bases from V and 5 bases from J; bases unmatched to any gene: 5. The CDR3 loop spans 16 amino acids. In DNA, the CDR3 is TGTGCCAGCAGCCAAGATGGCGGGGGGGCCAACAATGAGCAGTTCTTC. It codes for CASSQDGGGANNEQFF.

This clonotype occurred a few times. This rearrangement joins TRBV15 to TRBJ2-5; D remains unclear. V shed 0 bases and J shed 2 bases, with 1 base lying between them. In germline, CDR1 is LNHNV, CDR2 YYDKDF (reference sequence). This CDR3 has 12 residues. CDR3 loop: CATSRDQETQYF. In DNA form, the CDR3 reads TGTGCCACCAGCAGAGATCAAGAGACCCAGTACTTC.

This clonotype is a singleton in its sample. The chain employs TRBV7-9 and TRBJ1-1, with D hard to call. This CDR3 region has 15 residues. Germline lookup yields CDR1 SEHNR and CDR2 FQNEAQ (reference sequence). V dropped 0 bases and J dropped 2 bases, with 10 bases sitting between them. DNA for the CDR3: TGTGCCAGCAGCTTAGCGTCCGGCAGCAACACTGAAGCTTTCTTT. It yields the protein CASSLASGSNTEAFF.

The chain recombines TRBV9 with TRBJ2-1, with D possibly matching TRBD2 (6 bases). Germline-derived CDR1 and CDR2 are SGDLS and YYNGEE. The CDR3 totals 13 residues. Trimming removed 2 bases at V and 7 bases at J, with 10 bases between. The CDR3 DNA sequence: TGTGCCAGCAGCGTCGGACTACCGAATGAGCAGTTCTTC. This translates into CASSVGLPNEQFF.

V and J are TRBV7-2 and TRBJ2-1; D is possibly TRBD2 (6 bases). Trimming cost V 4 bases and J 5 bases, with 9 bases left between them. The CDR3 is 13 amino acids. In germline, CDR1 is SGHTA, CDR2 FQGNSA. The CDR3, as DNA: TGTGCCAGCAGCTCCCCGGGGGACAATGAGCAGTTCTTC. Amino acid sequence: CASSSPGDNEQFF.

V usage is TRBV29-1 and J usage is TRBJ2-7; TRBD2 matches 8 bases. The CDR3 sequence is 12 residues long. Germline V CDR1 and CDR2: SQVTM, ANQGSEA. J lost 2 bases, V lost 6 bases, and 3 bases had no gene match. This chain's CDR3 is CSVKRGTYEQYF. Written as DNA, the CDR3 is TGCAGCGTAAAGCGGGGGACCTACGAGCAGTACTTC.

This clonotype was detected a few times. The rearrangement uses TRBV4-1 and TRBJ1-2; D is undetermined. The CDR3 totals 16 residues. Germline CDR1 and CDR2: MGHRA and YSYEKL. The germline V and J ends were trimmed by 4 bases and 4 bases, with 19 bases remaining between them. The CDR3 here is CASSPREAPSRYGYTF. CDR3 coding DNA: TGCGCCAGCAGCCCCCGGGAGGCCCCCTCCCGCTATGGCTACACCTTC.

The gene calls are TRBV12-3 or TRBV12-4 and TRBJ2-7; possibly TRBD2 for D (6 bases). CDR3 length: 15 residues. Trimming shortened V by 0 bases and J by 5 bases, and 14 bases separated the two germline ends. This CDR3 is CASSLAQGGPNEQYF. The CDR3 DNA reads TGTGCCAGCAGTTTAGCGCAGGGAGGTCCCAACGAGCAGTACTTC.